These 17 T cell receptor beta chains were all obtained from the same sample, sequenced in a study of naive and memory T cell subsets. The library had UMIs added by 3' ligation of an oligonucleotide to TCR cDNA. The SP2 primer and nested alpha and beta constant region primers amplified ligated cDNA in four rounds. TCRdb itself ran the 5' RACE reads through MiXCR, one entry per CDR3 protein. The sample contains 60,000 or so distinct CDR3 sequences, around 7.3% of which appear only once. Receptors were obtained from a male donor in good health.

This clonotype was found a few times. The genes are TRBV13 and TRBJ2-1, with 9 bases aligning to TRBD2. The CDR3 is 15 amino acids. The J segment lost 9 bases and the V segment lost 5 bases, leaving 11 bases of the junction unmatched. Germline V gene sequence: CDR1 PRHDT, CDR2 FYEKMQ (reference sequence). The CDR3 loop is CASSRLLREGPEQFF. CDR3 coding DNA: TGTGCCAGCAGCCGACTCCTGCGGGAGGGGCCTGAGCAGTTCTTC.

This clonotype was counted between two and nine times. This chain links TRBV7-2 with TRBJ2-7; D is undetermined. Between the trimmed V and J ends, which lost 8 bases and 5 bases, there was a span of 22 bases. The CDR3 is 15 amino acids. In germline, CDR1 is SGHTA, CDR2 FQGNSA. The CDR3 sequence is CASFLTVLSLHEQYF. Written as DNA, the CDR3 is TGTGCCAGCTTTTTAACAGTTTTATCCTTACACGAGCAGTACTTC.

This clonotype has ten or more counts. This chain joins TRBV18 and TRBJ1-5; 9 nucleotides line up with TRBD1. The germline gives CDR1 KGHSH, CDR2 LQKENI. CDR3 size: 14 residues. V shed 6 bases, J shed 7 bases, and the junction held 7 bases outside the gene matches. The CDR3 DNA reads TGTGCCAGCTCTCAGGACAGGGGACGACAGCCCCAGCATTTT. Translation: CASSQDRGRQPQHF.

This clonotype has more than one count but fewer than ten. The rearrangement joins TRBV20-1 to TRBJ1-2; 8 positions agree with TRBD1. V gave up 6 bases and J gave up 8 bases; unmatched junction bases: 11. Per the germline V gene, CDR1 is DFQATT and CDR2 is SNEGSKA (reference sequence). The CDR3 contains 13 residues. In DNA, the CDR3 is TGCAGTGCCACAGGGGGAACCCTACTCGGCTACACCTTC. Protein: CSATGGTLLGYTF.

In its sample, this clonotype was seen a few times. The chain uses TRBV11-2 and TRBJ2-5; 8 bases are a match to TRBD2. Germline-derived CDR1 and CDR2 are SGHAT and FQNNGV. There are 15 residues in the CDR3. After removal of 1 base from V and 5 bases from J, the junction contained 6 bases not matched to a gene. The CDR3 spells CASSLAGGPGETQYF. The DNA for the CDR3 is TGTGCCAGCAGCTTAGCGGGGGGGCCGGGGGAGACCCAGTACTTC.

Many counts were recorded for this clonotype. For the CDR3, the DNA is TGTGCCAGCAGCGTAGCGGCGGGGGGGCCAGGAGAGACCCAGTACTTC. This translates into CASSVAAGGPGETQYF. The chain carries TRBV9 and TRBJ2-5, with 9 nucleotides matching TRBD2. CDR1 and CDR2 (germline): SGDLS, YYNGEE. The CDR3 length is 16 residues. The J segment lost 4 bases and the V segment lost 0 bases, leaving 7 bases of the junction unmatched.

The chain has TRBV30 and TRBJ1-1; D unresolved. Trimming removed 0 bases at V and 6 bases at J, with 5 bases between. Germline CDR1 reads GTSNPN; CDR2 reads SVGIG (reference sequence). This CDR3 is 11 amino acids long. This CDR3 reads CAWSVRPEAFF. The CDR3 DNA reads TGTGCCTGGAGTGTAAGGCCTGAAGCTTTCTTT.

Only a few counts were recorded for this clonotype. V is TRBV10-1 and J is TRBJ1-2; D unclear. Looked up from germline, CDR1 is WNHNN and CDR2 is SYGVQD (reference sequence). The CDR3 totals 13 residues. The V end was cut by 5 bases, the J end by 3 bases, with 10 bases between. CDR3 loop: CASSSREDYGYTF. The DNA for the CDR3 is TGCGCCAGCAGTTCCCGGGAGGACTATGGCTACACCTTC.

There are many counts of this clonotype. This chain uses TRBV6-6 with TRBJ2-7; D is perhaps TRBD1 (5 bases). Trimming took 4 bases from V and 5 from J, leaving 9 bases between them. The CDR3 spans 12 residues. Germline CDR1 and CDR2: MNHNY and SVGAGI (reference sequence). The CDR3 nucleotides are TGTGCCAGCAGTTGGCAGGGCAACGAGCAGTACTTC. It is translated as CASSWQGNEQYF.

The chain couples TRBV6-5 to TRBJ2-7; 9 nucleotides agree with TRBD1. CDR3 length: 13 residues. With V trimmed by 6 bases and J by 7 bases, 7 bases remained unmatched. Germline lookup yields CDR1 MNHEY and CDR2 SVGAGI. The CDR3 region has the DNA TGTGCCAGCAGAGGGGACAGGGTGCGGGAGCAGTACTTC. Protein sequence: CASRGDRVREQYF.

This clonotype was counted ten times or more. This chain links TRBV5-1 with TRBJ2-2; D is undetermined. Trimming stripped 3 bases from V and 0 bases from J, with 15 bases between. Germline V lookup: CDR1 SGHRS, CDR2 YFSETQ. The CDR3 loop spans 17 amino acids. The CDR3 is CASSSPLKIPNTGELFF. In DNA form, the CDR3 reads TGCGCCAGCAGCTCGCCCCTAAAAATACCGAACACCGGGGAGCTGTTTTTT.

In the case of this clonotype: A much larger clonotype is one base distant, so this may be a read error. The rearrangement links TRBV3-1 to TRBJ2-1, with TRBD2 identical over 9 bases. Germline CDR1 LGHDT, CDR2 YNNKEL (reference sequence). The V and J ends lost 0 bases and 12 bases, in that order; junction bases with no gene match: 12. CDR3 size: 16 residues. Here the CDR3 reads CASSQEASGGFLGQFF. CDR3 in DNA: TGTGCCAGCAGCCAAGAAGCAAGCGGGGGGTTTCTCGGGCAGTTCTTC.

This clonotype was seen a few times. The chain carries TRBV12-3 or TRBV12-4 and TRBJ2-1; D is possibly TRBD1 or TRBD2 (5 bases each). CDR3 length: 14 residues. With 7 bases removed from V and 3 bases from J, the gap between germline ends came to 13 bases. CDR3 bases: TGTGCCAGCATACCGGGGCTAGGCTACAATGAGCAGTTCTTC. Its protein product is CASIPGLGYNEQFF.

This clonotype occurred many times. This chain's CDR3 is CSVEDHAVGNTGELFF. CDR3 nucleotides: TGCAGCGTTGAAGATCATGCGGTAGGGAACACCGGGGAGCTGTTTTTT. The chain combines TRBV29-1 with TRBJ2-2, with D unclear. CDR1 is SQVTM, CDR2 ANQGSEA, per germline. This CDR3 contains 16 residues. Trimming took 0 bases from V and 1 from J, leaving 12 bases between them.

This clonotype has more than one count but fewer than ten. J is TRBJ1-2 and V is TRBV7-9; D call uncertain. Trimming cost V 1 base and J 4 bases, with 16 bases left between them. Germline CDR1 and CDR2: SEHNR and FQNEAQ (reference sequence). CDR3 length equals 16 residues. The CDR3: CASSLGAVDGSYGYTF. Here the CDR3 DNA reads TGTGCCAGCAGCTTAGGGGCAGTGGACGGATCCTATGGCTACACCTTC.

Here the CDR3 reads CASSQVYGTSGRNEQFF. CDR3 bases: TGTGCCAGCAGCCAAGTATACGGGACTAGCGGGAGAAATGAGCAGTTCTTC. The J gene is TRBJ2-1, the V gene TRBV4-2, with TRBD2 matching 14 bases. The CDR3 extends over 17 amino acids. V shed 1 base, J shed 7 bases, and the junction held 6 bases outside the gene matches. Looked up from germline, CDR1 is LGHNA and CDR2 is YNFKEQ.

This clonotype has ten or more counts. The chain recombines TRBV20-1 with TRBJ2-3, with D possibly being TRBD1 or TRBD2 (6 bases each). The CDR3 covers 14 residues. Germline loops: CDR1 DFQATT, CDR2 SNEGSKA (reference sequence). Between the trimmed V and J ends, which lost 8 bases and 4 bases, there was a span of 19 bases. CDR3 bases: TGCAGTAAGGCCCGGGGGCTGGGGGCAGATACGCAGTATTTT. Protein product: CSKARGLGADTQYF.